Following are 24 T cell receptor beta chains from one sample sequenced in a study of beta chain features in type 1 diabetes. TCRB transcripts that were expressed got sequenced, as all of the isolated RNA had been reverse transcribed. Clones were sequenced by immunoSEQ multiplex PCR, and TCRdb holds only the in-frame ones, with some missing. The repertoire holds almost 350,000 clones, 7.5% to 9% seen once, with 0.44% in the top ten. Sequencing was done on a sample of central memory CD4+ T cells from blood. These receptors originate from a woman younger than 35 in good health.

The genes are TRBV5-1 and TRBJ2-3; 14 nucleotides line up with TRBD2. The CDR3 is made up of 16 amino acids. CDR1 is SGHRS and CDR2 is YFSETQ in the germline V gene. The junction had 10 bases not matched to a gene; V was cut back by 5 bases and J by 8 bases. The chain's CDR3 is CASSQRLAGGEGTQYF. The CDR3 DNA follows: TGCGCCAGCAGTCAACGACTAGCGGGAGGGGAAGGTACGCAGTATTTT.

This rearrangement joins TRBV4-2 to TRBJ2-7; D ambiguous. Germline CDR1 is LGHNA and CDR2 is YNFKEQ. V was clipped by 0 bases and J by 3 bases, with 12 bases between them. The CDR3 length is 15 residues. The CDR3 spells CASSQDLDTLYEQYF. CDR3 coding DNA: TGTGCCAGCAGCCAAGATCTTGACACCCTCTACGAGCAGTACTTC.

The genes are TRBV7-9 and TRBJ2-7; 9 bases agree with TRBD1. With V trimmed by 1 base and J by 7 bases, 5 bases remained unmatched. The CDR3 length is 14 residues. Germline lookup yields CDR1 SEHNR and CDR2 FQNEAQ (reference sequence). The CDR3 DNA follows: TGTGCCAGCAGCTTAGATACCGGGACAGGGGAGCAGTACTTC. Translation: CASSLDTGTGEQYF. The whole variable domain, filled in from reference TRBV7-9 and TRBJ2-7, reads DTGVSQNPRHKITKRGQNVTFRCDPISEHNRLYWYRQTLGQGPEFLTYFQNEAQLEKSRLLSDRFSAERPKGSFSTLEIQRTEQGDSAMYLCASSLDTGTGEQYFGPGTRLTVT.

This clone was seen at least ten times. The V and J genes are TRBV14 and TRBJ2-1; 8 bases fit TRBD2. Germline-derived CDR1 and CDR2 are SGHDN and FVKESK. This CDR3 spans 13 amino acids. V lost 3 bases and J lost 10; bases outside the gene matches: 5. The CDR3, as DNA: TGTGCCAGCAGCCAGATTATAGCGGGAGAGCAGTTCTTC. It codes for CASSQIIAGEQFF.

This clone has more than one count but fewer than ten. V gene TRBV28 combines with J gene TRBJ1-2; TRBD1 agrees at 7 bases. Losses at the gene ends were 7 bases for V and 0 bases for J; bases not matched to a gene: 11. This CDR3 comprises 16 residues. CDR1 is MDHEN and CDR2 is SYDVKM in the germline V gene. The CDR3: CASIPHQGQSNYGYTF. In DNA form, the CDR3 reads TGTGCCAGCATCCCACACCAGGGACAGTCTAACTATGGCTACACCTTC.

This clone has only a few counts. CDR3 in DNA: TGTGCCAGCAGTCGAGGGACAGAATTCTACGAGCAGTACTTC. Amino acid sequence: CASSRGTEFYEQYF. The rearrangement joins TRBV6-6 to TRBJ2-5; 7 nucleotides agree with TRBD1. The DNA end is more similar to TRBJ2-7, so the J call may be wrong. The germline V gene encodes CDR1 MNHNY and CDR2 SVGAGI (reference sequence). The CDR3 runs to 14 residues.

This clone was found a few times. This chain joins TRBV7-9 and TRBJ1-4; 7 positions match TRBD1. Germline CDR1 reads SEHNR; CDR2 reads FQNEAQ (reference sequence). This CDR3 is 15 amino acids long. V dropped 5 bases and J dropped 5; count of bases not matched to a gene: 8. CDR3 nucleotides: TGTGCCAGCAGCGAAACGACAGGGATAAATGAAAAACTGTTTTTT. Protein sequence: CASSETTGINEKLFF. Drawing the rest from reference TRBV7-9 and TRBJ1-4, the complete variable domain is DTGVSQNPRHKITKRGQNVTFRCDPISEHNRLYWYRQTLGQGPEFLTYFQNEAQLEKSRLLSDRFSAERPKGSFSTLEIQRTEQGDSAMYLCASSETTGINEKLFFGSGTQLSVL.

This clone was seen a few times. V gene TRBV29-1 combines with J gene TRBJ2-7; D remains ambiguous. The germline V gene encodes CDR1 SQVTM and CDR2 ANQGSEA. The V and J ends lost 4 bases and 2 bases respectively, with 9 bases between them. The CDR3 covers 12 residues. Here the CDR3 DNA reads TGCAGCGTTGGGGCACAAACCTACGAGCAGTACTTC. Translating gives CSVGAQTYEQYF.

Here the CDR3 reads CASSFQSGTGYEQYF. The CDR3, as DNA: TGTGCCAGCAGCTTCCAATCCGGGACAGGATACGAGCAGTACTTC. The chain joins TRBV11-2 to TRBJ2-7; TRBD1 aligns across 8 bases. The germline CDR1 and CDR2 sequences are SGHAT and FQNNGV. With 3 bases clipped from V and 4 bases from J, the junction kept 8 bases outside the gene matches. This CDR3 contains 15 residues.

This clone occurred many times. The V call is TRBV7-9, the J call TRBJ1-2; perhaps TRBD1 as D (5 bases). Trimming cost V 5 bases and J 4 bases, with 11 bases left between them. Germline CDR1 SEHNR, CDR2 FQNEAQ (reference sequence). The CDR3 runs to 13 residues. For the CDR3, the DNA is TGTGCCAGCAGCCGCCTTGGGGCCTATGGCTACACCTTC. It specifies CASSRLGAYGYTF.

About this clone itself: The identical CDR3 is also encoded by other nucleotide sequences in the sample. The rearrangement links TRBV14 to TRBJ1-2; D is possibly TRBD1 (5 bases). Germline CDR1 SGHDN, CDR2 FVKESK. This CDR3 contains 13 residues. Trimming pared 0 bases from V and 6 bases from J, leaving 8 bases between. CDR3 nucleotide sequence: TGTGCCAGCAGCCAAGACTGGGGGGATGGCTACACCTTC. This translates into CASSQDWGDGYTF.

The CDR3 loop is CASRVGTLHGYTF. The CDR3, as DNA: TGTGCCAGTAGGGTTGGGACGCTACATGGCTACACCTTC. The chain combines TRBV19 with TRBJ1-2, with D possibly matching TRBD1 (5 bases). The CDR3 totals 13 residues. The V gene's germline CDR1 is LNHDA and CDR2 SQIVND (reference sequence). V lost 6 bases and J 6 bases, leaving 14 bases between the germline ends.

This clone was seen only a few times. The chain carries TRBV14 and TRBJ2-2, with D tentatively TRBD1 (6 bases). The length of the CDR3 is 14 residues. Germline values: CDR1 SGHDN, CDR2 FVKESK. The ends were cut back, 4 bases at V and 6 bases at J, with 12 bases in the middle. The CDR3 reads CASSLRTEAGELFF. The CDR3 nucleotides are TGTGCCAGCAGCCTCCGGACAGAAGCCGGGGAGCTGTTTTTT. Full variable domain (outside the CDR3, taken from reference TRBV14 and TRBJ2-2): EAGVTQFPSHSVIEKGQTVTLRCDPISGHDNLYWYRRVMGKEIKFLLHFVKESKQDESGMPNNRFLAERTGGTYSTLKVQPAELEDSGVYFCASSLRTEAGELFFGEGSRLTVL.

The chain recombines TRBV7-3 with TRBJ1-1, with D tentatively TRBD1 (5 bases). CDR3 length equals 14 residues. Germline V gives CDR1 SGHTA, CDR2 FQGTGA. Trimming removed 5 bases at V and 2 bases at J, with 12 bases between. This CDR3 is CASSPGTLNTEAFF. The CDR3 DNA is TGTGCCAGCAGCCCAGGGACGTTAAACACTGAAGCTTTCTTT.

This clone was recorded a few times. The chain is built from TRBV6-5 and TRBJ1-1; no reliable D call. Trimming left V 2 bases short and J 1 base short, with 5 bases between. There are 13 residues in the CDR3. Per germline, CDR1 MNHEY and CDR2 SVGAGI. CDR3 sequence reads: CASSYGRNTEAFF. The CDR3 region has the DNA TGTGCCAGCAGTTACGGACGGAACACTGAAGCTTTCTTT.

This clone was seen more than once but under ten times. The V and J genes are TRBV30 and TRBJ1-5; D is possibly TRBD1 (5 bases). The ends were cut back, 3 bases at V and 4 bases at J, with 16 bases in the middle. The CDR3 contains 15 residues. Germline assignment: CDR1 GTSNPN and CDR2 SVGIG (reference sequence). CDR3 protein: CAWSAKGRINQPQHF. The CDR3 nucleotides read TGTGCCTGGAGCGCTAAGGGACGGATTAATCAGCCCCAGCATTTT.

V gene TRBV7-2 combines with J gene TRBJ2-7, with 11 bases lining up with TRBD2. Trimming at V came to 5 bases and at J to 4 bases, leaving 4 bases not matched to a gene. CDR1 and CDR2 from the germline V gene are SGHTA and FQGNSA. The length of the CDR3 is 14 residues. The CDR3 DNA reads TGTGCCAGCAGCCCAACTAGCGGGGGATACGAGCAGTACTTC. It codes for CASSPTSGGYEQYF.

This clone has a handful of counts. DNA of the CDR3: TGCAGCGTCGGACAGGGGAGGGTCACCTACGAGCAGTACTTC. Translating gives CSVGQGRVTYEQYF. This chain joins TRBV29-1 and TRBJ2-7; 9 bases map to TRBD1. The germline V gene encodes CDR1 SQVTM and CDR2 ANQGSEA. This CDR3 is built from 14 residues. V dropped 6 bases and J dropped 2; count of bases not matched to a gene: 8.

The V and J genes are TRBV5-1 and TRBJ2-1; tentative D call: TRBD1 (5 bases). Between the trimmed V and J ends, which lost 0 bases and 2 bases, there was a span of 9 bases. The germline V gene has CDR1 SGHRS and CDR2 YFSETQ. The CDR3 runs to 15 residues. DNA of the CDR3: TGCGCCAGCAGCTTGGGGGGCCTAACCTACAATGAGCAGTTCTTC. The encoded protein is CASSLGGLTYNEQFF.

In nucleotides, the CDR3 is TGTGCCAGCAGCTTATACGGGGGAGAGCAGTACTTC. It codes for CASSLYGGEQYF. The rearrangement links TRBV7-9 to TRBJ2-7; a possible D gene is TRBD2 (6 bases). Trimming pared 2 bases from V and 7 bases from J, leaving 9 bases between. This CDR3 has 12 residues. Germline V gene lookup returns CDR1 SEHNR and CDR2 FQNEAQ (reference sequence). The full variable domain, in which reference TRBV7-9 and TRBJ2-7 provide the parts outside the CDR3, is DTGVSQNPRHKITKRGQNVTFRCDPISEHNRLYWYRQTLGQGPEFLTYFQNEAQLEKSRLLSDRFSAERPKGSFSTLEIQRTEQGDSAMYLCASSLYGGEQYFGPGTRLTVT.

J is TRBJ2-7 and V is TRBV28, with a possible D match to TRBD2 (6 bases). Per germline, CDR1 MDHEN and CDR2 SYDVKM. The CDR3 spans 14 residues. Between the trimmed V and J ends, which lost 4 bases and 4 bases, there was a span of 14 bases. The CDR3: CASSSGGTLYEQYF. The CDR3 nucleotides are TGTGCCAGCAGTTCTGGTGGGACTTTGTACGAGCAGTACTTC. The full variable domain, completed using reference TRBV28 and TRBJ2-7, is DVKVTQSSRYLVKRTGEKVFLECVQDMDHENMFWYRQDPGLGLRLIYFSYDVKMKEKGDIPEGYSVSREKKERFSLILESASTNQTSMYLCASSSGGTLYEQYFGPGTRLTVT.

The J gene is TRBJ1-6, the V gene TRBV28; D ambiguous. CDR3 length: 9 amino acids. V was cut by 5 bases and J by 13 bases, with 3 bases left in between. Germline V gene data show CDR1 as MDHEN and CDR2 as SYDVKM. CDR3 in amino acids: CASSPPLHF. The CDR3, as DNA: TGTGCCAGCAGTCCGCCCCTCCACTTT.

This clone turned up a few times. The chain carries TRBV21-1 and TRBJ1-2; the table's D gene call, TRBD1, was not cross checked with the DNA. TRBV21-1 is tagged as a pseudogene. The CDR3 extends over 14 amino acids. The CDR3 protein is CASSKVGTGKEYTF. The DNA for the CDR3 is TGTGCCAGCAGCAAAGTCGGGACAGGGAAAGAATACACCTTC.

This clone was recorded a few times. The J gene is TRBJ1-2, the V gene TRBV11-2; D is possibly TRBD1 (5 bases). There are 13 residues in the CDR3. CDR1 and CDR2 from the germline V gene are SGHAT and FQNNGV. V was trimmed by 7 bases and J by 6 bases, leaving 15 bases between them. The CDR3 is CASTKHTGDGYTF. In nucleotides, the CDR3 is TGTGCCAGCACCAAACATACGGGGGATGGCTACACCTTC. Combining the CDR3 with reference TRBV11-2 and TRBJ1-2 gives the whole variable domain EAGVAQSPRYKIIEKRQSVAFWCNPISGHATLYWYQQILGQGPKLLIQFQNNGVVDDSQLPKDRFSAERLKGVDSTLKIQPAKLEDSAVYLCASTKHTGDGYTFGSGTRLTVV.